A single sample is the source of the 26 T cell receptor beta chains below, sequenced in a study of cytomegalovirus exposure and HLA in healthy donors. Use of 60 Vbeta and 13 Jbeta primers characterized the PCR. Only in-frame clones appear in the TCRdb table, and some are missing; sequencing was by immunoSEQ multiplex PCR. The profile shows over 100,000 clones, under 70% of them singletons. Sequencing was carried out using PBMCs. The receptors stem from a man aged 18 to 35 in good health and CMV-seronegative.

The chain couples TRBV7-2 to TRBJ2-7; D possibly corresponds to TRBD1 (6 bases). Germline V gene data show CDR1 as SGHTA and CDR2 as FQGNSA. V gave up 2 bases and J gave up 4 bases, with 15 bases separating them. There are 15 residues in the CDR3. This chain's CDR3 is CASSLITGHRYEQYF. The CDR3 DNA is TGTGCCAGCAGCTTAATCACGGGACATCGTTACGAGCAGTACTTC.

The V gene is TRBV7-6, the J gene TRBJ1-5; no firm D call. This CDR3 spans 15 amino acids. CDR1 SGHVS and CDR2 FNYEAQ come from the germline V gene. V shed 3 bases and J shed 3 bases, with 12 bases lying between them. The CDR3, as DNA: TGTGCCAGCAGCTTTTCCATCGGGGTCAATCAGCCCCAGCATTTT. It specifies CASSFSIGVNQPQHF.

The rearrangement joins TRBV5-1 to TRBJ1-4; no firm D call. The CDR3 length is 17 residues. Between the trimmed V and J ends, which lost 3 bases and 0 bases, there was a span of 15 bases. Germline V lookup: CDR1 SGHRS, CDR2 YFSETQ. The DNA of the CDR3 is TGCGCCAGCAGCTCCGGGCTGGCGGGAACAACTAATGAAAAACTGTTTTTT. It specifies CASSSGLAGTTNEKLFF.

The J gene is TRBJ2-6, the V gene TRBV13, with 10 bases identical to TRBD1. Trimming removed 5 bases from V and 3 bases from J; junction bases left unmatched: 10. This CDR3 region has 18 residues. CDR1 PRHDT and CDR2 FYEKMQ come from the germline V gene (reference sequence). The CDR3 region has the DNA TGTGCCAGCAGCCCGCCCCGACAGGGGGCATTTGGGGCCAACGTCCTGACTTTC. The encoded protein is CASSPPRQGAFGANVLTF.

The V gene is TRBV27, the J gene TRBJ2-7, with D possibly being TRBD1 (5 bases). V was pared by 3 bases and J by 5 bases, with 11 bases between. The CDR3 contains 13 residues. The germline V gene encodes CDR1 MNHEY and CDR2 SMNVEV (reference sequence). In nucleotides, the CDR3 is TGTGCCAGCAGTTTCAAGACAGCCCACGAGCAGTACTTC. Protein product: CASSFKTAHEQYF.

This clone was found once. V gene TRBV6-5 combines with J gene TRBJ1-1; TRBD1 agrees at 7 bases. The J segment lost 1 base and the V segment lost 7 bases, leaving 9 bases of the junction unmatched. Germline-derived CDR1 and CDR2 are MNHEY and SVGAGI. This CDR3 comprises 15 residues. The CDR3: CASNRGQVGNTEAFF. For the CDR3, the DNA is TGTGCCAGCAACCGAGGACAGGTGGGGAACACTGAAGCTTTCTTT.

This chain connects TRBV28 to TRBJ2-7; 12 bases agree with TRBD2. Germline values: CDR1 MDHEN, CDR2 SYDVKM. The CDR3 spans 15 residues. Trimming at V came to 5 bases and at J to 4 bases, leaving 6 bases not matched to a gene. The CDR3 region has the DNA TGTGCCAGCAGTAAACTAGCGGGGGGACCATACGAGCAGTACTTC. It translates to CASSKLAGGPYEQYF. Variable domain in full (rest from reference TRBV28 and TRBJ2-7): DVKVTQSSRYLVKRTGEKVFLECVQDMDHENMFWYRQDPGLGLRLIYFSYDVKMKEKGDIPEGYSVSREKKERFSLILESASTNQTSMYLCASSKLAGGPYEQYFGPGTRLTVT.

V usage is TRBV6-1 and J usage is TRBJ2-3, with 10 bases identical to TRBD2. J gave up 6 bases and V 2 bases, and 8 bases lay outside the gene matches. Germline assignment: CDR1 MNHNS and CDR2 SASEGT. This CDR3 has 16 residues. CDR3 amino acids: CASSERFTSGVDTQYF. For the CDR3, the DNA is TGTGCCAGCAGTGAAAGGTTTACTAGCGGGGTTGATACGCAGTATTTT.

The CDR3 is CASSSFGRSNTGELFF. CDR3 sequence (DNA): TGTGCCAGCAGTTCGTTCGGGAGGTCGAACACCGGGGAGCTGTTTTTT. V and J are TRBV28 and TRBJ2-2; 7 bases are a match to TRBD2. V dropped 4 bases and J dropped 0; count of bases not matched to a gene: 5. CDR1 MDHEN and CDR2 SYDVKM come from the germline V gene. The CDR3 length is 16 residues.

The chain uses TRBV10-2 and TRBJ1-1; D perhaps matches TRBD1 (6 bases). Deletions cut 4 bases from V and 3 bases from J, with 15 bases between. Germline values: CDR1 WSHSY, CDR2 SAAADI. The CDR3 has 15 residues. The CDR3 spells CASSAGGSGYTEAFF. In DNA form, the CDR3 reads TGCGCCAGCAGTGCGGGGGGCTCTGGGTACACTGAAGCTTTCTTT.

This clone was found a few times. The V gene is TRBV7-7, the J gene TRBJ2-1, with 11 bases matching TRBD2. The J segment lost 4 bases and the V segment lost 6 bases, leaving 5 bases of the junction unmatched. This CDR3 is built from 15 residues. Germline CDR1 reads SSHAT; CDR2 reads FNYEAQ (reference sequence). CDR3 in amino acids: CASRQGLAGYNEQFF. The CDR3 bases are TGTGCCAGCAGACAAGGACTAGCGGGTTACAATGAGCAGTTCTTC.

The V and J genes are TRBV30 and TRBJ2-1, with 9 bases lining up with TRBD1. After removal of 3 bases from V and 9 bases from J, the junction contained 24 bases not matched to a gene. This CDR3 is 19 amino acids long. CDR1 and CDR2 from the germline V gene are GTSNPN and SVGIG (reference sequence). CDR3: CAWRRTGGHPLGGPGEQFF. CDR3 DNA sequence: TGTGCCTGGAGACGAACAGGGGGCCACCCCCTCGGGGGCCCAGGTGAGCAGTTCTTC.

CDR3: CASSPRDRLGDEQFF. CDR3 coding DNA: TGTGCCAGCAGTCCTCGGGACAGGTTAGGTGATGAGCAGTTCTTC. The chain couples TRBV25-1 to TRBJ2-1; 8 bases are a match to TRBD1. J was trimmed by 8 bases and V by 5 bases; bases with no gene match: 11. Germline V lookup: CDR1 MGHDK, CDR2 SYGVNS. CDR3 length: 15 amino acids.

The CDR3 loop reads CASRLGGRDWTGANVLTF. The DNA of the CDR3 is TGTGCAAGTCGCTTAGGCGGCAGGGACTGGACTGGGGCCAACGTCCTGACTTTC. The V call is TRBV12-2, the J call TRBJ2-6; the table names TRBD2, a call not compared with the DNA. TRBV12-2 is noted as a pseudogene. The CDR3 sequence is 18 residues long.

In its sample, this clone was seen a few times. In nucleotides, the CDR3 is TGTGCCAGTACCAACTCTGGGGCCAACGTCCTGACTTTC. Translating it yields CASTNSGANVLTF. The V call is TRBV19, the J call TRBJ2-6; D gene ambiguous. CDR3 length: 13 amino acids. Germline CDR1 and CDR2: LNHDA and SQIVND (reference sequence). The V end was cut by 7 bases, the J end by 0 bases, with 4 bases between.

The V gene is TRBV5-6, the J gene TRBJ2-7; 8 bases fit TRBD1. The CDR3 is 14 residues long. With V trimmed by 0 bases and J by 5 bases, 4 bases remained unmatched. Germline-derived CDR1 and CDR2 are SGHDT and YYEEEE. CDR3 protein: CASSLGTGTHEQYF. The CDR3 region has the DNA TGTGCCAGCAGCTTGGGGACAGGGACCCACGAGCAGTACTTC.

The chain has TRBV28 and TRBJ1-1, with a weak D call TRBD1 (5 bases). Germline V gives CDR1 MDHEN, CDR2 SYDVKM. This CDR3 comprises 14 residues. Trimming took 3 bases from V and 2 from J, leaving 10 bases between them. The DNA for the CDR3 is TGTGCCAGCAGTTTGTCCGGGGGAAACACTGAAGCTTTCTTT. Amino acids: CASSLSGGNTEAFF.

The chain has TRBV15 and TRBJ2-7; TRBD1 agrees at 7 bases. V lost 0 bases, J lost 4 bases, and 24 bases stayed unmatched. The CDR3 has 21 residues. Germline values: CDR1 LNHNV, CDR2 YYDKDF (reference sequence). In nucleotides, the CDR3 is TGTGCCACCAGCAGAGATCTCCTTCTAAACACAGGGGCTTCACCCCCATACGAGCAGTACTTC. It specifies CATSRDLLLNTGASPPYEQYF. The complete variable domain, with remaining parts taken from reference TRBV15 and TRBJ2-7, reads DAMVIQNPRYQVTQFGKPVTLSCSQTLNHNVMYWYQQKSSQAPKLLFHYYDKDFNNEADTPDNFQSRRPNTSFCFLDIRSPGLGDTAMYLCATSRDLLLNTGASPPYEQYFGPGTRLTVT.

CDR3 coding DNA: TGTGCCAGCAGCCCAATGGGGGACTACACAGATACGCAGTATTTT. Amino acid sequence: CASSPMGDYTDTQYF. This chain links TRBV7-9 with TRBJ2-3; TRBD2 matches at 7 bases. The CDR3 sequence is 15 residues long. J gave up 2 bases and V 5 bases, and 7 bases lay outside the gene matches. The germline V gene encodes CDR1 SEHNR and CDR2 FQNEAQ (reference sequence).

Only a few counts were recorded for this clone. The chain uses TRBV15 and TRBJ1-4; tentative D call: TRBD1 (5 bases). V lost 3 bases and J lost 10, with 27 bases in between. The CDR3 totals 18 residues. The germline CDR1 and CDR2 sequences are LNHNV and YYDKDF (reference sequence). The CDR3 nucleotides read TGTGCCACCAGCAGGCAACGGGGGTTCAGTGGAGGTTGGGGAAAACTGTTTTTT. Its protein is CATSRQRGFSGGWGKLFF.

Worth noting for this clone: In the same sample, other DNA sequences code for this CDR3. The V gene is TRBV27, the J gene TRBJ1-4, with D maybe TRBD1 (5 bases). Germline lookup yields CDR1 MNHEY and CDR2 SMNVEV (reference sequence). The CDR3 sequence is 18 residues long. V was clipped by 2 bases and J by 4 bases, with 20 bases between them. CDR3 sequence: CASSLVGHLQDDNEKLFF. The CDR3 DNA follows: TGTGCCAGCAGTTTAGTAGGTCATTTACAGGACGATAATGAAAAACTGTTTTTT.

The V and J genes are TRBV6-5 and TRBJ2-3; D call uncertain. The CDR3 has 14 amino acids. V shed 3 bases and J shed 3 bases, with 10 bases lying between them. Germline CDR1 reads MNHEY; CDR2 reads SVGAGI. CDR3 coding DNA: TGTGCCAGCAGTTATGGGCAGGTGACAGATACGCAGTATTTT. Translation: CASSYGQVTDTQYF.

The chain combines TRBV28 with TRBJ2-2; 7 bases map to TRBD1. The CDR3 contains 13 residues. V lost 5 bases, J lost 7 bases, and 4 bases stayed unmatched. CDR1 is MDHEN and CDR2 is SYDVKM in the germline V gene. In nucleotides, the CDR3 is TGTGCCAGCAGTCATCCAGGGGGCGGGGAGCTGTTTTTT. Translated, it gives CASSHPGGGELFF.

The count of this clone is one. This chain links TRBV9 with TRBJ2-3; 7 nucleotides align to TRBD2. The CDR3 is made up of 15 amino acids. V shed 0 bases and J 2 bases; nucleotides not matched to a gene: 3. CDR1 and CDR2 from the germline V gene are SGDLS and YYNGEE. The CDR3 nucleotides read TGTGCCAGCAGCGTAGCGGCGGGAGACACAGATACGCAGTATTTT. Protein product: CASSVAAGDTDTQYF. Drawing the rest from reference TRBV9 and TRBJ2-3, the complete variable domain is DSGVTQTPKHLITATGQRVTLRCSPRSGDLSVYWYQQSLDQGLQFLIQYYNGEERAKGNILERFSAQQFPDLHSELNLSSLELGDSALYFCASSVAAGDTDTQYFGPGTRLTVL.

CDR3 in amino acids: CASKIRQILSNEKLFF. The CDR3 region has the DNA TGTGCCAGCAAAATACGACAGATTCTTTCTAATGAAAAACTGTTTTTT. The V gene is TRBV2, the J gene TRBJ1-4; the D gene is possibly TRBD1 (5 bases). This CDR3 region has 16 residues. Trimming pared 7 bases from V and 3 bases from J, leaving 18 bases between. Germline loops: CDR1 SNHLY, CDR2 FYNNEI.

V and J are TRBV4-1 and TRBJ2-5; TRBD2 is a possible D gene (6 bases). The CDR3 totals 15 residues. With 4 bases removed from V and 5 bases from J, the gap between germline ends came to 17 bases. Germline V gives CDR1 MGHRA, CDR2 YSYEKL. The CDR3 loop reads CASSPPGADGETQYF. The CDR3 DNA is TGCGCCAGCAGCCCGCCGGGAGCGGATGGGGAGACCCAGTACTTC.